This TCR beta chain was captured in a study of glioma-infiltrating T cells (dated by TCRdb to between 2015 and 2016). Broadly, across the study: Glioma tissue, non-neoplastic brain tissue and matched peripheral blood mononuclear cells were used as sources from which TCR alpha- and beta-chain repertoires were sequenced. Each tissue-infiltrating repertoire was compared with the same patient's peripheral blood repertoire to measure divergence between tissue and blood T-cell populations. The paired cohort comprised three low-grade glioma patients, about eight primary glioblastoma patients and three non-glioma patients contributing non-neoplastic brain tissue. Study-wide findings and limitations: VJ-independent divergence between tissue and blood was lower than expected in non-neoplastic patients but higher than expected in all gliomas, particularly low-grade gliomas. Group comparisons were based on small numbers of patients: three non-neoplastic, three low-grade glioma and several glioblastoma patients. Very few CDR3 sequences were shared between tissue and blood, attributed to high CDR3 diversity and limited sampling.

Turning to this clonotype: Its specific antigen is unknown. One end of the junction is discordant with germline, which a read error may explain.

The iRepertoire nested amplicon-rescue multiplex PCR (arm-PCR) platform was used to amplify TCR alpha and beta CDR3 regions from RNA. The input for one-step reverse transcription and amplification was about 85-400 ng of either tissue mRNA or PBMC total RNA. Following bead purification, Illumina adapters were added through a secondary multiplex PCR, and the libraries were then gel-purified between 200 and 400 bp. The libraries contained internal 6-nucleotide barcodes that were used for demultiplexing. The libraries were sequenced on an Illumina MiSeq using 2x220 or 2x250 nucleotide paired-end reads. Per the original workflow: FLASH 1.2.11 was used to merge paired reads, and BWA-MEM then aligned the reads to the GRCh37 human genome before TRA and TRB reads were extracted. An IMGT-derived reference of cassette sequences and CDR3 motifs, with pseudogenes included, was used for V and J assignment. Reads were translated in three frames, and productive CDR3s were defined as those with a C...FGXG motif and no stop codons. Unique combinations of V-J cassette pair and CDR3 amino acid sequence were defined as clonotypes. Hamming distance filtering was applied to reads, with thresholds set by the sequence error rate of each sample in mapped regions. TCRdb cleaned the public reads at Q25 with fastp, built clones with MiXCR and kept in-frame beta chains. Rows matching on CDR3 protein sequence are summarized as one entry with the most common DNA and genes. TCRdb assigned the V and J calls; the authors' analysis was not used. This sample is represented by tens of thousands of distinct CDR3 sequences; about 37% of them were singletons. The ten largest clones capture approximately 38% of the sample.

From the cysteine up to the phenylalanine, the CDR3 has a length of 15 residues. Kept here is only the CDR3 DNA, which spans 45 bases and is read in frame from base 1. The germline V gene (reference sequence) specifies DFQATT as CDR1 and SNEGSKA as CDR2. This receptor chain uses TRBV20-1 and TRBJ2-3, with 7 junctional bases fitting TRBD2. The sample consisted of glioma tissue, nonneoplastic brain tissue, or PBMCs (not recorded which). The sequence was collected from a human donor with low-grade glioma or glioblastoma, undergoing nonglioma brain surgery, or in good health (not recorded which). The sequenced DNA is TGCAGTGCTCGACTAGCAGGAGTACCAGGAGATACGAAGTATTTT. It translates as CSARLAGVPGDTKYF.